The TCR beta chain under discussion was sequenced for a study of T cell responses to AZD1222 COVID-19 vaccine. The CDR3 runs 12 residues. Trimming stripped 5 bases from V and 3 bases from J, with 5 bases between. Germline V gives CDR1 MNHEY, CDR2 SVGEGT. Study observations and caveats: Donors were chiefly white British, with a greater number of females, and clonal diversity was perhaps underestimated.

Details on this clone: Its antigen is as yet unknown.

The assay was immunoSEQ multiplex PCR, and TCRdb's table has in-frame clones only and misses some. The sample shows about 81,000 clones, more than 85% of them seen only once. The rearrangement joins TRBV6-2 or TRBV6-3 to TRBJ1-3; D unresolved. The receptor was derived from an adult who received the AZD1222 COVID-19 vaccine. Material: peripheral blood, obtained 28 days after the second AZD1222 dose. CDR3 residues: CASSKFGNTIYF. CDR3 sequence (DNA): TGTGCCAGCAGTAAATTTGGAAACACCATATATTTT.